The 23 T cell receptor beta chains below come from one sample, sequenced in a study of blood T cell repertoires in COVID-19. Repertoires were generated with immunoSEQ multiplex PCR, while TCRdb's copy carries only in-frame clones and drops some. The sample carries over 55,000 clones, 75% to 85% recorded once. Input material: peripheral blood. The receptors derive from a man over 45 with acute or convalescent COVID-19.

The CDR3 region has the DNA TGTGCCAGCAGCTTAGAAACAGGGGCTCCGTACCAAGAGACCCAGTACTTC. Translation gives CASSLETGAPYQETQYF. The chain is built from TRBV7-3 and TRBJ2-5; the match to TRBD1 covers 7 bases. Germline V gives CDR1 SGHTA, CDR2 FQGTGA. This CDR3 contains 17 residues. V lost 2 bases to trimming and J lost 0 bases; unmatched junction nucleotides: 9.

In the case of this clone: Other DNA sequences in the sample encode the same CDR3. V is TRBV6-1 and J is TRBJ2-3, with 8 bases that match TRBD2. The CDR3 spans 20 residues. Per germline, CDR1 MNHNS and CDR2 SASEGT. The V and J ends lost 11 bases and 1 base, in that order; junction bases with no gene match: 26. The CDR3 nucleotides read TGTGCCTGCTGTGGGCTCCAGGGACTAGGGGGGGGGCGGGGCACAGATACGCAGTATTTT. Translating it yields CACCGLQGLGGGRGTDTQYF.

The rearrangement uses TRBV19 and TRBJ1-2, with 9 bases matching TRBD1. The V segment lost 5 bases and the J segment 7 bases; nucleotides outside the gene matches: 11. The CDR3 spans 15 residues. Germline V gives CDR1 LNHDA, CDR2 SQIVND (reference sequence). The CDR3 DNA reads TGTGCCAGTAGTCAAACGGGACAGGGAGGCTTTGGCTACACCTTC. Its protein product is CASSQTGQGGFGYTF.

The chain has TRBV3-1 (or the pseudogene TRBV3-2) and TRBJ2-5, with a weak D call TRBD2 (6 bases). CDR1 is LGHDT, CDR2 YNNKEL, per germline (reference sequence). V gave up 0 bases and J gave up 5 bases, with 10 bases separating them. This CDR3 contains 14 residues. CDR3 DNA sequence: TGTGCCAGCAGCCAAGAAGCGGGTTGGGAGACCCAGTACTTC. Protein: CASSQEAGWETQYF.

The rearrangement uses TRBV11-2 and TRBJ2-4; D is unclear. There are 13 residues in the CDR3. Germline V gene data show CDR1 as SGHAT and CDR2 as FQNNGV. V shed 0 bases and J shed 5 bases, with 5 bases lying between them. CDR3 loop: CASSLDPENIQYF. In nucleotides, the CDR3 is TGTGCCAGCAGCTTAGATCCAGAAAACATTCAGTACTTC. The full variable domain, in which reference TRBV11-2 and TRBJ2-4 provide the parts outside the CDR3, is EAGVAQSPRYKIIEKRQSVAFWCNPISGHATLYWYQQILGQGPKLLIQFQNNGVVDDSQLPKDRFSAERLKGVDSTLKIQPAKLEDSAVYLCASSLDPENIQYFGAGTRLSVL.

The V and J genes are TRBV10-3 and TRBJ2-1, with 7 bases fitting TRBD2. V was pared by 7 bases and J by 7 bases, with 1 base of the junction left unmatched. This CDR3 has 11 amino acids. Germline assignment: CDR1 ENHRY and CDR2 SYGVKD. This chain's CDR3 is CAITAGNEQFF. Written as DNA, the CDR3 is TGTGCCATCACAGCGGGGAATGAGCAGTTCTTC.

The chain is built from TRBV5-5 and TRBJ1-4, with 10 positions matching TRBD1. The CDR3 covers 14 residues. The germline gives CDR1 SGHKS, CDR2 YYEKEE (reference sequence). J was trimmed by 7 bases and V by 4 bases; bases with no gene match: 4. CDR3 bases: TGTGCCAGCAGCCGGACAGGGGGGAGTGAAAAACTGTTTTTT. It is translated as CASSRTGGSEKLFF.

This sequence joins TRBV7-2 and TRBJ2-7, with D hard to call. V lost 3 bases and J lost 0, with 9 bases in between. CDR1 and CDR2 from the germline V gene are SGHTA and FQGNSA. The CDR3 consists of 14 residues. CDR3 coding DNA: TGTGCCAGCAGCTTTACCCCGAGCTCCTACGAGCAGTACTTC. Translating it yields CASSFTPSSYEQYF.

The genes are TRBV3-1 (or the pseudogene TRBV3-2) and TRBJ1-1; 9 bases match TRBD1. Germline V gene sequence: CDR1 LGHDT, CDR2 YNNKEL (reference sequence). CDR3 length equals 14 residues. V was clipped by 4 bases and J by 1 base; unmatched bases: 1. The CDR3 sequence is CASSLQGANTEAFF. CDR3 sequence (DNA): TGTGCCAGCAGCCTACAGGGGGCGAACACTGAAGCTTTCTTT.

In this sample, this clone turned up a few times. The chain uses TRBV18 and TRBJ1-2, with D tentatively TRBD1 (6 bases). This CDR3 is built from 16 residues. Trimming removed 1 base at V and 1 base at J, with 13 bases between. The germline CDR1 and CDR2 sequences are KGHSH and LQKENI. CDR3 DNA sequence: TGTGCCAGCTCACCACAGCGGGGGGCGGTTAACTATGGCTACACCTTC. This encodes CASSPQRGAVNYGYTF.

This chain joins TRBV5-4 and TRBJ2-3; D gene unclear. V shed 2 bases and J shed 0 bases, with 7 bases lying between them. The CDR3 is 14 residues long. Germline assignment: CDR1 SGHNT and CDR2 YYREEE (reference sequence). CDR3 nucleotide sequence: TGTGCCAGCAGCTTTGGCCGTAGCACAGATACGCAGTATTTT. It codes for CASSFGRSTDTQYF.

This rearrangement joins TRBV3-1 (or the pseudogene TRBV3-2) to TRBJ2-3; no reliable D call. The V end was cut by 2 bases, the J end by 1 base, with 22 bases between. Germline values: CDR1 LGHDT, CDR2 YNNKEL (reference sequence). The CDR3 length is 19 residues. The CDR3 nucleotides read TGTGCCAGCAGCCAACGGGTTAGTTTAGTTGGAGCCCGCACAGATACGCAGTATTTT. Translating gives CASSQRVSLVGARTDTQYF.

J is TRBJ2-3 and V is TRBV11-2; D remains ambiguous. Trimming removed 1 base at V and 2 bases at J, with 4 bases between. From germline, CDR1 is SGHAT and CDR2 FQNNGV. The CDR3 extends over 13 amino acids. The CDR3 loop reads CASSLGHTDTQYF. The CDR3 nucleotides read TGTGCCAGCAGCTTAGGACACACAGATACGCAGTATTTT.

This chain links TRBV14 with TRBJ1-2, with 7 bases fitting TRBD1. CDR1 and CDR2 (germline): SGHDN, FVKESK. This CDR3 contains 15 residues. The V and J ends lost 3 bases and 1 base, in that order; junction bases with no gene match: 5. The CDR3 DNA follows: TGTGCCAGCAGCCAGAGGGGGCACCTTAACTATGGCTACACCTTC. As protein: CASSQRGHLNYGYTF.

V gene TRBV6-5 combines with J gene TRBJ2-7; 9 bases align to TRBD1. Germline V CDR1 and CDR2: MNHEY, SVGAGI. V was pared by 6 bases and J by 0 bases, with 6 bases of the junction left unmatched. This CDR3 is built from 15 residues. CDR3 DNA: TGTGCCAGCAGACGCGGACAGGGGAGCTCCTACGAGCAGTACTTC. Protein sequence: CASRRGQGSSYEQYF.

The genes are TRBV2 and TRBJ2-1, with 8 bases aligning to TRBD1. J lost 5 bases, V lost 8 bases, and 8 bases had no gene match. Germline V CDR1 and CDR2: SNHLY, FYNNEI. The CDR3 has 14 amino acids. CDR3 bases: TGTGCCAGCCAAAGACAGGGGAGAGACAATGAGCAGTTCTTC. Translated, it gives CASQRQGRDNEQFF. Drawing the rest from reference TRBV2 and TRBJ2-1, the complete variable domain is EPEVTQTPSHQVTQMGQEVILRCVPISNHLYFYWYRQILGQKVEFLVSFYNNEISEKSEIFDDQFSVERPDGSNFTLKIRSTKLEDSAMYFCASQRQGRDNEQFFGPGTRLTVL.

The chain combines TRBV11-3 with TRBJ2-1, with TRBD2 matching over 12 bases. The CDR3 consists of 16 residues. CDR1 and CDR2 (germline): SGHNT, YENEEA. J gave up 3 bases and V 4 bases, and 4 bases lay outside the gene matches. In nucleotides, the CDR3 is TGTGCCAGCAGCTCTAGCGGGGGGGCCAACTACAATGAGCAGTTCTTC. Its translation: CASSSSGGANYNEQFF.

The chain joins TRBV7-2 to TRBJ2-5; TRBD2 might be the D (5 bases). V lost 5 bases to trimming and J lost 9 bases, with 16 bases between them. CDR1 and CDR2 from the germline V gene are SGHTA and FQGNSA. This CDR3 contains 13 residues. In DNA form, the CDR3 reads TGTGCCAGCAGCACCGAAGGATCCGGGGCCCAGTACTTC. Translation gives CASSTEGSGAQYF. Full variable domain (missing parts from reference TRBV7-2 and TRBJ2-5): GAGVSQSPSNKVTEKGKDVELRCDPISGHTALYWYRQSLGQGLEFLIYFQGNSAPDKSGLPSDRFSAERTGGSVSTLTIQRTQQEDSAVYLCASSTEGSGAQYFGPGTRLLVL.

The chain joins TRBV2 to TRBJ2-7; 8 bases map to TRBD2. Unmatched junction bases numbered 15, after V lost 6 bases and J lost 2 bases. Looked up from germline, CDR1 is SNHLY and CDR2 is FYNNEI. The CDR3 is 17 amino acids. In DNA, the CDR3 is TGTGCCAGCAGGTCCTTCCCTCGGGCGGGGGGCCCCTACGAGCAGTACTTC. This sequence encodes CASRSFPRAGGPYEQYF.

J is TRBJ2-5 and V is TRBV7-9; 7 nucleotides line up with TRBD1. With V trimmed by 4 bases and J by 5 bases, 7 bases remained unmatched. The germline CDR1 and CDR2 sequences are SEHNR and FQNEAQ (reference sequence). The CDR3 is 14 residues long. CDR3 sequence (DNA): TGTGCCAGCAGCTCCCGACAGGGAAGGGAGACCCAGTACTTC. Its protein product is CASSSRQGRETQYF.

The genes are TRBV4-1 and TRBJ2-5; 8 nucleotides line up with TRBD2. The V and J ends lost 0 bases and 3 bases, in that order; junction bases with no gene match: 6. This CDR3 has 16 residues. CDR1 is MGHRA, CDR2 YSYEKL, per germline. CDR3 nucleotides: TGCGCCAGCAGCCAAGATTGGAGCGGGGGAGAAGAGACCCAGTACTTC. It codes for CASSQDWSGGEETQYF.

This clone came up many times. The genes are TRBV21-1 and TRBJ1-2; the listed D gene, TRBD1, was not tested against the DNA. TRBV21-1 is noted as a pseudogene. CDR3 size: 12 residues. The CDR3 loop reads CASRGQHCGYTF. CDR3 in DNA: TGTGCCAGCAGAGGACAGCATTGCGGCTACACCTTC.

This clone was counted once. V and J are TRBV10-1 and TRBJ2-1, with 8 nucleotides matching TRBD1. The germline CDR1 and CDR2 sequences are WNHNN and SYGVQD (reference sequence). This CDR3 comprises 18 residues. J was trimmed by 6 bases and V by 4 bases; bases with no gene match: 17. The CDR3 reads CASSVGYLAQGASNEQFF. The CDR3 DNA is TGCGCCAGCAGTGTCGGATATCTAGCCCAGGGGGCTTCCAATGAGCAGTTCTTC.